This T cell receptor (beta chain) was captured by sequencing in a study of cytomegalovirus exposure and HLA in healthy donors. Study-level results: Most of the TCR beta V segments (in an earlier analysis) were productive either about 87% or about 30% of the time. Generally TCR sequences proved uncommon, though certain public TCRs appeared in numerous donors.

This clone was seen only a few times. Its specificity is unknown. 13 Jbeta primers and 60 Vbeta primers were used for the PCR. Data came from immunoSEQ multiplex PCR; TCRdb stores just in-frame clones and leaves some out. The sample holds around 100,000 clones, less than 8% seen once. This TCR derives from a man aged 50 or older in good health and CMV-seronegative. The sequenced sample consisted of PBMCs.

CDR3 DNA: TGTGCCTCCTTATGGGGCAGTGCGGGCTACACCTTC. Residues: CASLWGSAGYTF. The rearrangement links TRBV19 to TRBJ1-2; perhaps TRBD1 as D (5 bases). V lost 11 bases and J 8 bases, leaving 18 bases between the germline ends. The V gene's germline CDR1 is LNHDA and CDR2 SQIVND (reference sequence). This CDR3 is built from 12 residues.